Listed below are T cell receptor beta chains from one sample, sequenced in a study of blood T cell repertoires in COVID-19. Data came from immunoSEQ multiplex PCR; TCRdb stores just in-frame clones and leaves some out. The table includes some 130,000 clones, about 91% detected once. The specimen sequenced was peripheral blood. The source of these receptors is a man aged 45 to 65 with acute or convalescent COVID-19. Both conserved end residues are part of each CDR3. The D gene is left open where the match is weak. Size tells how often a clone was seen (once, few, many) or the class of an expanded clone, and some rows leave it out.

cdr3_nt cdr3_aa j_call clone_size d_call v_call
TGTGCCAGCAGTGGGGGCGGAACCAGAATCGAGCCCCAGCATTTT CASSGGGTRIEPQHF TRBJ1-5 NA NA TRBV2
TGTGCCAGTAGTACCTCCCCCGGGACTAGCGGGAGTTTCAATGAGCAGTTCTTC CASSTSPGTSGSFNEQFF TRBJ2-1 few TRBD2 TRBV19
TGTGCCAGCAGCACCGGACAGGGCCCGAAAGCTTTCTTT CASSTGQGPKAFF TRBJ1-1 NA TRBD1 TRBV9
TGCGCCAGCAGCTCAACAGGGTCGGATACGCAGTATTTT CASSSTGSDTQYF TRBJ2-3 NA NA TRBV5-1
TGTGCCAGCAGCATACTAATTTATCGCGGGAGGCTTAGCACAGATACGCAGTATTTT CASSILIYRGRLSTDTQYF TRBJ2-3 NA NA TRBV21-1
TGCAGTGCTACTAGCTACAATGAGCAGTTCTTC CSATSYNEQFF TRBJ2-1 NA NA TRBV20-1
TGTGCCAGTAGTTTACAGGGAGATACCGGGGAGCTGTTTTTT CASSLQGDTGELFF TRBJ2-2 NA NA TRBV19
TGCGCCAGCAGCCAAGTCGGGACAGGAGGTAACACTGAAGCTTTCTTT CASSQVGTGGNTEAFF TRBJ1-1 NA TRBD1 TRBV4-1
TGTGCCAGCAGAGTTTATCTCGCGGGCACTGAAGCTTTCTTT CASRVYLAGTEAFF TRBJ1-1 few NA TRBV2
TGTGCCAGCAGTTACGGTGGCAGAATGAACACTGAAGCTTTCTTT CASSYGGRMNTEAFF TRBJ1-1 NA NA TRBV6-6
TGTGCCAGCAGCGGGACCTACGAGCAGTACTTC CASSGTYEQYF TRBJ2-7 once NA TRBV2
TGTGCCAGCAGCCCGACGGGGACAGGCTGGAATCAGCCCCAGCATTTT CASSPTGTGWNQPQHF TRBJ1-5 NA TRBD1 TRBV5-5
TGTGCCAGCAGTCTTCAGGGTCCCTATAATTCACCCCTCCACTTT CASSLQGPYNSPLHF TRBJ1-6 NA NA TRBV28
TGTGCCAGCAGTGACCGGGTCACCCGGGATCAGCCCCAGCATTTT CASSDRVTRDQPQHF TRBJ1-5 NA NA TRBV6-1
TGTGCCACCAGTAGAGGGACAGGAGGCTATGGCTACACCTTC CATSRGTGGYGYTF TRBJ1-2 NA TRBD1 TRBV24-1
TGTGCCAGCAGTACGGTAGGGGGTCTTTCGAGCTCCTATAATTCACCCCTCCACTTT CASSTVGGLSSSYNSPLHF TRBJ1-6 NA NA TRBV27
TGTGCCAGCAGCAGTACAGGGTTGAACTATGGCTACACCTTC CASSSTGLNYGYTF TRBJ1-2 NA NA TRBV3-1/TRBV3-2
TGTGCCAGCAGTTTCGCCCGAGGTACTTGGTCACCCCTCCACTTT CASSFARGTWSPLHF TRBJ1-6 NA NA TRBV28
TGTGCCAGCATGGGAGGGGCCGGCTACACCTTC CASMGGAGYTF TRBJ1-2 NA NA TRBV21-1
TGCGCCAGCAGCTGGGACGGGGGTGCTGGAAACACCATATATTTT CASSWDGGAGNTIYF TRBJ1-3 NA NA TRBV5-1
TGTGCCAGCAGTTACCCTCGGTTGGCTAATGAAAAACTGTTTTTT CASSYPRLANEKLFF TRBJ1-4 NA NA TRBV6-5
TGTGCTAGTGTCGGGACAGGGGATCAGCCCCAGCATTTT CASVGTGDQPQHF TRBJ1-5 once TRBD1 TRBV12-5
TGCGCCAGCAGCTTTCGCCAGGGCGGTGGCTACACCTTC CASSFRQGGGYTF TRBJ1-2 few NA TRBV5-1
TGTGCCAGCAGCTTACTTCAGGGGGCAGCTGAAGCTTTCTTT CASSLLQGAAEAFF TRBJ1-1 NA TRBD1 TRBV11-1
TGTGCCAGCAGTCGAATAGGCCGACAGGGTAATGAAAAACTGTTTTTT CASSRIGRQGNEKLFF TRBJ1-4 NA TRBD1 TRBV6-6
TGTGCCAGCAGTCGGGACAGGGTAGGGCAGTACTTC CASSRDRVGQYF TRBJ2-7 NA TRBD1 TRBV28
TGTGCCAGCAGCCAAGGGGGACAGGACGACTATGGCTACACCTTC CASSQGGQDDYGYTF TRBJ1-2 NA TRBD1 TRBV3-1/TRBV3-2
TGTGCCAGCATCGAAGGGGGGGTTGGGACTGAAGCTTTCTTT CASIEGGVGTEAFF TRBJ1-1 few NA TRBV6-5
TGCGCCAGCAGATTACTAGCGGGAGGGTCCTACGAGCAGTACTTC CASRLLAGGSYEQYF TRBJ2-7 NA TRBD2 TRBV5-1
TGTGCCTGGAGTCGACAGGTTCTAGGCTACACCTTC CAWSRQVLGYTF TRBJ1-2 NA NA TRBV30
TGTGCCAGCAGTTTAACCCGCCGGGACAGGAGGTTTTTTTCCCTCAATGAGCAGTTCTTC CASSLTRRDRRFFSLNEQFF TRBJ2-1 NA TRBD1 TRBV28
TGTGCCAGCAGCGACGGGTTTAACTATGGCTACACCTTC CASSDGFNYGYTF TRBJ1-2 NA NA TRBV5-6
TGCGCCAGCAGCTCGGACAGGGGGAACACTGAAGCTTTCTTT CASSSDRGNTEAFF TRBJ1-1 NA TRBD1 TRBV5-1
TGTGCCAGCAGTGAAGGTTGGACTATTAATTCCAAAAACATTCAGTACTTC CASSEGWTINSKNIQYF TRBJ2-4 once NA TRBV6-1
TGTGCCACCAGCAGAGTAGGGGTTTACGAGCAGTACTTC CATSRVGVYEQYF TRBJ2-7 NA NA TRBV15
TGCGCCAGCACCGAGGGGGGGGGCACAGGGACTAATTCACCCCTCCACTTT CASTEGGGTGTNSPLHF TRBJ1-6 NA NA TRBV10-2
TGTGCCAGCAGCCCGTTCGGTGCAACTAATGAAAAACTGTTTTTT CASSPFGATNEKLFF TRBJ1-4 NA NA TRBV5-5
TGTGCCAGCTCACCGCCGACGGGGAGGGTTGAGCAGTTCTTC CASSPPTGRVEQFF TRBJ2-1 NA TRBD2 TRBV18
TGTGCCAGCAGCAAAGGAGGGGACAGGGGGAAGTACACTGAAGCTTTCTTT CASSKGGDRGKYTEAFF TRBJ1-1 NA NA TRBV21-1
TGTGCCAGCAGCCAAGATCTGACAGATACGCAGTATTTT CASSQDLTDTQYF TRBJ2-3 NA NA TRBV3-1/TRBV3-2
TGTGCCAGTAGTAGATTCCGGGACAGGGGTGGAAGAAGAGCTTTCTTT CASSRFRDRGGRRAFF TRBJ1-1 NA TRBD1 TRBV19
TGTGCCAGCAGCCCTACAGGGGGCGTCACCTACGAGCAGTACTTC CASSPTGGVTYEQYF TRBJ2-7 NA TRBD1 TRBV27